The entry below describes one T cell receptor beta chain. The table came from immunoSEQ multiplex PCR; TCRdb's copy has only in-frame clones and leaves some out. The sample has 30,000 to 40,000 clones, approximately 69% seen once. The sample is drawn from a study of cytotoxic CD8 clonotypes in ibrutinib-treated CLL. Study details: Once treatment had gone on for a median of 12 months, range 6 to 36, response samples were drawn.

Germline values: CDR1 SEHNR, CDR2 FQNEAQ (reference sequence). There are 17 residues in the CDR3. J gave up 0 bases and V 5 bases, and 4 bases lay outside the gene matches. The material was PBMCs, obtained before ibrutinib treatment. The V gene is TRBV7-9, the J gene TRBJ1-6; 10 bases are shared with TRBD1. The sequence was collected from a human donor with chronic lymphocytic leukemia. CDR3 sequence reads: CASSVRTGGSYNSPLHF. CDR3 DNA sequence: TGTGCCAGCAGCGTCCGGACAGGGGGCTCCTATAATTCACCCCTCCACTTT.